This T cell receptor (beta chain) was profiled in a study of beta chain features in type 1 diabetes. Overall study findings and caveats: TCRB CDR3 length was moderately but significantly reduced in all four CD4+ subsets of Type 1 diabetes patients. Naive, central memory and Treg TCRB repertoires appeared more alike in patients than in healthy donors. Researchers cautioned that cDNA sequencing could over-represent cells with high TCR expression.

The table lists this clone with a few counts. Its specificity is not known. The V gene lost 4 bases and the J gene lost 4 bases, with 17 bases spanning the gap. Germline V gene lookup returns CDR1 SGHTA and CDR2 FQGNSA. The CDR3 is 16 amino acids. The isolated RNA, all of it, was reverse transcribed, so expressed TCRB transcripts were what got sequenced. The assay was immunoSEQ multiplex PCR, and TCRdb's table has in-frame clones only and misses some. Here the sample spans some 250,000 clones, roughly a tenth being singletons. Sequencing input: naive CD4+ T cells from blood. The source of this sequence is a man aged 30-40 years with type 1 diabetes. This chain uses TRBV7-2 with TRBJ2-1, with a tentative D call TRBD1 (6 bases). The CDR3 loop is CASSYQTGLKYNEQFF. The CDR3 nucleotides read TGTGCCAGCAGCTACCAGACAGGACTTAAGTACAATGAGCAGTTCTTC.